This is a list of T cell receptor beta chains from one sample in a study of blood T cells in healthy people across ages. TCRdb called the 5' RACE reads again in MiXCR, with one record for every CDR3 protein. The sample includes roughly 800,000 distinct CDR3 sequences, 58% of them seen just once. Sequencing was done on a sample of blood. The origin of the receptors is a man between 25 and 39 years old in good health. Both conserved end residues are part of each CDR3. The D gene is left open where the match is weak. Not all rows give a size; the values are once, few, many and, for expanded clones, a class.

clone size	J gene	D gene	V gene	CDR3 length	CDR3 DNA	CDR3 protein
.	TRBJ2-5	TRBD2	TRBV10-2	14	TGCGCCAGCAGTGACACGGGACTACAGGAGACCCAGTACTTC	CASSDTGLQETQYF
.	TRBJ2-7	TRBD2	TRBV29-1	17	TGCAGCGTAGAGCGGGACAGGGGGACTAGCGGGAGAGCCGAGCAGTACTTC	CSVERDRGTSGRAEQYF
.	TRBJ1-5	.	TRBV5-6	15	TGTGCCAGCAGTTTCTACAGGAATTCGGTCTGGCTCCAGCATTTT	CASSFYRNSVWLQHF
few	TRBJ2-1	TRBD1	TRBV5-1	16	TGCGCCAGCAGCCCGGGACAGGGGACTACCTACAATGAGCAGTTCTTC	CASSPGQGTTYNEQFF
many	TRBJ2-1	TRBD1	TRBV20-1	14	TGCAGTGCTAAGACAGGGGGCGGGATGAATGAGCAGTTCTTC	CSAKTGGGMNEQFF
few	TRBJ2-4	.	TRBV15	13	TGTGCCACCAGCAGAGGGACTTTGAACATTCAGTACTTC	CATSRGTLNIQYF
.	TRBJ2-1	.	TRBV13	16	TGTGCCAGCAGCACCATTCAGCTGGGCTCCTACAATGAGCAGTTCTTC	CASSTIQLGSYNEQFF
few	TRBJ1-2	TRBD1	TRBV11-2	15	TGTGCCAGCAGCTTGGACAGGGGGCGATGGGATGGCTACACCTTC	CASSLDRGRWDGYTF
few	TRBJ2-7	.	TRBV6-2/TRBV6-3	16	TGTGCCAGCAGTTCCGGTCAGACAGGCGGTGGCTACGAGCAGTACTTC	CASSSGQTGGGYEQYF
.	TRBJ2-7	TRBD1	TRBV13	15	TGTGCCAGCAGCCCCGGACAGGGACTCACCTACGAGCAGTACTTC	CASSPGQGLTYEQYF
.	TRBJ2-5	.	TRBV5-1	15	TGCGCCAGCAGCTTGGTCGTAAATGCTCAAGAGACCCAGTACTTC	CASSLVVNAQETQYF
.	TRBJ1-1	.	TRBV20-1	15	TGCAGTGCTCAAAATCCCCGGGGCCGAGGCACTGAAGCTTTCTTT	CSAQNPRGRGTEAFF
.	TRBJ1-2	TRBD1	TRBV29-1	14	TGCAGCGTTGAGAAGGGGGCAGGTTTGTCTGGCTACACCTTC	CSVEKGAGLSGYTF
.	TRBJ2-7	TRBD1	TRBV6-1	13	TGTGCCAGCAGTGATAGGGACAGGGGGGGGCAGTACTTC	CASSDRDRGGQYF
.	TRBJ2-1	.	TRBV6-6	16	TGTGCCACTCTCACCAAAAGGGGGGGGAACTACAATGAGCAGTTCTTC	CATLTKRGGNYNEQFF
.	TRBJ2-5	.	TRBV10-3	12	TGTGCCATCGGTTGTGCGTTAGGGACCCAGTACTTC	CAIGCALGTQYF
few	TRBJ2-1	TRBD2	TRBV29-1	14	TGCAGCCACCGACTAGCGGACTCCTACAATGAGCAGTTCTTC	CSHRLADSYNEQFF
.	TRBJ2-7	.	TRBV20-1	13	TGCAGTGCTAGAGCCCCCCCGCTCTCCGAGCAGTACTTC	CSARAPPLSEQYF
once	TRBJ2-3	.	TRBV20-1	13	TGCAGTGCCTCACAGAGAGTTCAAGATACGCAGTATTTT	CSASQRVQDTQYF
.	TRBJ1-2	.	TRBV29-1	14	TGCAGCGTTACGGGGGCAGAATCAAACTATGGCTACACCTTC	CSVTGAESNYGYTF
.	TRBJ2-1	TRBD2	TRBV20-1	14	TGCAGTGCTAGAGCGCGGGAGGGTTACAATGAGCAGTTCTTC	CSARAREGYNEQFF
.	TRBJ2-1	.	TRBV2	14	TGTGCCAGCAGTCGACGGGGAACCTACAATGAGCAGTTCTTC	CASSRRGTYNEQFF
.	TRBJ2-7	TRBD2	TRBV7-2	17	TGTGCCAGCAGCTTAGGGCCACTAGCGGGGGGTTTAGAAGAGCAGTACTTC	CASSLGPLAGGLEEQYF
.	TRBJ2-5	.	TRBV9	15	TGTGCCAGCAGCGTTTCCCGGAATGATCGTGAGACCCAGTACTTC	CASSVSRNDRETQYF
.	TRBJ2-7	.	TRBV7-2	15	TGTGCCAGCAGCTTAGTGGCCGGGACTCTCTACGAGCAGTACTTC	CASSLVAGTLYEQYF
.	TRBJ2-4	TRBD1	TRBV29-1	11	TGCAGCGTCGGAGACAGGGGCCCAAAGGACTTC	CSVGDRGPKDF
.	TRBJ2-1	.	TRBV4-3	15	TGCGCCAGCAGCCAAGGGCAACTCTCCTACAATGAGCAGTTCTTC	CASSQGQLSYNEQFF
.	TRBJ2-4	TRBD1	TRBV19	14	TGTGCCAGTAGTGCCCCGGGACAGGAGGGCCCGCAGTACTTC	CASSAPGQEGPQYF
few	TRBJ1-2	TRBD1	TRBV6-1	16	TGTGCCAGCAGGACCTGGATGGCAGGGGGCGGTTATGGCTACACCTTC	CASRTWMAGGGYGYTF
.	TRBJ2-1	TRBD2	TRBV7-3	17	TGTGCCAGCAGCCCGAATTTCGGGAGCGGGGCATACAATGAGCAGTTCTTC	CASSPNFGSGAYNEQFF
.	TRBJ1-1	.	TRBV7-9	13	TGTGCCAGCAGCGTAGAAGGGGCTTCTGAAGCTTTCTTT	CASSVEGASEAFF
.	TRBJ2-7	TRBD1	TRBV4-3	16	TGCACCAGCAGCCAGTATCGGACAGGGTCTTTCTACGAGCAGTACTTC	CTSSQYRTGSFYEQYF
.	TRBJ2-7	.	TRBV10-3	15	TGTGCCATCAGTGTCGTTAGCGCGCTGGGTGCCGAGCAGTACTTC	CAISVVSALGAEQYF
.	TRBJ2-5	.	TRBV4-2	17	TGTGCCAGCAGCCAAGCCCGCGCCGGGACCGGTCAAGAGACCCAGTACTTC	CASSQARAGTGQETQYF